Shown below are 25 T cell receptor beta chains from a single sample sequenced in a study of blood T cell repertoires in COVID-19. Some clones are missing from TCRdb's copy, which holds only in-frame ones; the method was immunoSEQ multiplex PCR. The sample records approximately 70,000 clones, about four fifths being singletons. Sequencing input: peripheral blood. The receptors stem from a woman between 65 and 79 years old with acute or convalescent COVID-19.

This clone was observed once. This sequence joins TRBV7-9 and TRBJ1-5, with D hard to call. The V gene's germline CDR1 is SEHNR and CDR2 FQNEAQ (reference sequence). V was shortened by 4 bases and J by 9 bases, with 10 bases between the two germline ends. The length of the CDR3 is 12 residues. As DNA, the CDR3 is TGTGCCAGCAGCTCCGGGGAGCGGCCCCAGCATTTT. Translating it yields CASSSGERPQHF.

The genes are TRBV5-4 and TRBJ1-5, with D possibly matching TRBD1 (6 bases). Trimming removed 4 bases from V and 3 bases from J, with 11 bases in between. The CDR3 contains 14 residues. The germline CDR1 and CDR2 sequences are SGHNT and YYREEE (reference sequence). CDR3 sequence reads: CASSVQGPNQPQHF. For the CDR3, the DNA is TGTGCCAGCAGCGTACAGGGCCCCAATCAGCCCCAGCATTTT.

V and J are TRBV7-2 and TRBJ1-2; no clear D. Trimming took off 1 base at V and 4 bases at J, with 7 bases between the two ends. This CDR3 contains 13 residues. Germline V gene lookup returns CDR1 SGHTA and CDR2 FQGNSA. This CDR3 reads CASSLDVVYGYTF. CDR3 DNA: TGTGCCAGCAGCTTAGATGTCGTCTATGGCTACACCTTC.

CDR3 sequence (DNA): TGTGCCAGCAGCCCGACAGTCACCGGGGAGCTGTTTTTT. It is translated as CASSPTVTGELFF. The genes are TRBV7-2 and TRBJ2-2; TRBD1 is a possible D gene (5 bases). Trimming pared 5 bases from V and 4 bases from J, leaving 8 bases between. The CDR3 sequence is 13 residues long. Germline V gene lookup returns CDR1 SGHTA and CDR2 FQGNSA.

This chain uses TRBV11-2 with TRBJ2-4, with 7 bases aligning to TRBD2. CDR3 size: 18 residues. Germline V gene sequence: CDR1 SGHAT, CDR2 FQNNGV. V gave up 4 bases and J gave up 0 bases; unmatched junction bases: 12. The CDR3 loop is CASSYTSGTKKAKNIQYF. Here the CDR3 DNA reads TGTGCCAGCAGCTACACTTCGGGGACTAAAAAAGCCAAAAACATTCAGTACTTC.

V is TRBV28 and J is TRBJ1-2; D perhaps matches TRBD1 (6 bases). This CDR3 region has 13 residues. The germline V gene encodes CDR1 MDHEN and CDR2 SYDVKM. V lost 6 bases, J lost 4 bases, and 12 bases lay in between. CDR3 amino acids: CASRQGSFYGYTF. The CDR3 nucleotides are TGTGCCAGCAGGCAGGGGTCTTTCTATGGCTACACCTTC.

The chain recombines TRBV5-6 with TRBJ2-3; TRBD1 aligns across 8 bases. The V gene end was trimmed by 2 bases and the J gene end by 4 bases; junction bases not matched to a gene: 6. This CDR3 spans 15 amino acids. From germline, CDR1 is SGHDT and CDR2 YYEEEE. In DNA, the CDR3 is TGTGCCAGCAGCTTTTTGGGACAGGAGGCAGATACGCAGTATTTT. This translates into CASSFLGQEADTQYF.

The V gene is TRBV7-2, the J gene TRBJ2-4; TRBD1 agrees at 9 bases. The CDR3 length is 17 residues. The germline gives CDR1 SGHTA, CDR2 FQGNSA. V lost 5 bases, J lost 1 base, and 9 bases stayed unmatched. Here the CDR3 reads CASSARQGVGAKNIQYF. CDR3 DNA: TGTGCCAGCAGCGCCAGACAGGGGGTAGGGGCCAAAAACATTCAGTACTTC.

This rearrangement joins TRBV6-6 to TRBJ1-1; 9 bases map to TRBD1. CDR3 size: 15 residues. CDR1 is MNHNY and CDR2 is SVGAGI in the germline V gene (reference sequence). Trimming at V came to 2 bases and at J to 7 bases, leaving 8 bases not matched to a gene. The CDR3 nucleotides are TGTGCCAGCAGTTACGCACGGGGACAGGGCCATGAAGCTTTCTTT. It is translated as CASSYARGQGHEAFF.

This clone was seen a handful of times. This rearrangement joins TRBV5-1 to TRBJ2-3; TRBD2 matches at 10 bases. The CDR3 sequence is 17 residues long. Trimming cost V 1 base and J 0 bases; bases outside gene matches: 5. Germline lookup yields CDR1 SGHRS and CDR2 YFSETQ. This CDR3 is CASSLWTSGPSTDTQYF. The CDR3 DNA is TGCGCCAGCAGCTTGTGGACTAGCGGCCCTAGCACAGATACGCAGTATTTT.

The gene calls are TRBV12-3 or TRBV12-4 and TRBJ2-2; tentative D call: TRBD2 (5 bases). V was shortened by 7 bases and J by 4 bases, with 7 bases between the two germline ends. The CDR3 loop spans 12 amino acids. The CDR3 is CASTGSTGELFF. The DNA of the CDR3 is TGTGCCAGCACGGGGAGCACCGGGGAGCTGTTTTTT.

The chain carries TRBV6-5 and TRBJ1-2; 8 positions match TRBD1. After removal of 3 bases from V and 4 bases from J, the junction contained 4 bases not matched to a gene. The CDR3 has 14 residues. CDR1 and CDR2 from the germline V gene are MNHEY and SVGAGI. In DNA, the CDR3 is TGTGCCAGCAGTTATACAGGGGGGCCCTATGGCTACACCTTC. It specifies CASSYTGGPYGYTF.

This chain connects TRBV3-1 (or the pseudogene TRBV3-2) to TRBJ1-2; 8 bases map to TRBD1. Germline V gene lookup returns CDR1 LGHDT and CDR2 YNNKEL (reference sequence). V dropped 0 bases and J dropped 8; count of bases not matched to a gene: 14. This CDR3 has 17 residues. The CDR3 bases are TGTGCCAGCAGCCAAGACCCGAGGACAGGGCTTTTCGGCGGCTACACCTTC. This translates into CASSQDPRTGLFGGYTF.

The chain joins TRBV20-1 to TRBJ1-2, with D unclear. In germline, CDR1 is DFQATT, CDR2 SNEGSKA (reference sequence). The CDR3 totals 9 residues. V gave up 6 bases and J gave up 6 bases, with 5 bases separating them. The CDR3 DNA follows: TGCAGTGCCGCGGATGGCTACACCTTC. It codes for CSAADGYTF.

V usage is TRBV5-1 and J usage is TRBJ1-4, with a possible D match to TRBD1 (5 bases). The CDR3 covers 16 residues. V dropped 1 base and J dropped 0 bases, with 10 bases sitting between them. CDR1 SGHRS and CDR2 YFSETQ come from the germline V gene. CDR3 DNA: TGCGCCAGCAGCTTGACAGGACCTGCAACTAATGAAAAACTGTTTTTT. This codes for CASSLTGPATNEKLFF.

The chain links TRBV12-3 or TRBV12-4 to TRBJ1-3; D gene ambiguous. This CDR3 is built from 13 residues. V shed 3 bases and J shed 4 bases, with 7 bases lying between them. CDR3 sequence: CASSFDRGNTIYF. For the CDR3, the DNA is TGTGCCAGCAGTTTTGATAGAGGAAACACCATATATTTT.

The CDR3 DNA sequence: TGTGCCATCAGTGAGGGCAACTCCTACGAGCAGTACTTC. Translated: CAISEGNSYEQYF. V is TRBV10-3 and J is TRBJ2-7; D call uncertain. Germline V gene data show CDR1 as ENHRY and CDR2 as SYGVKD. The V gene lost 2 bases and the J gene lost 0 bases, with 5 bases spanning the gap. This CDR3 comprises 13 residues.

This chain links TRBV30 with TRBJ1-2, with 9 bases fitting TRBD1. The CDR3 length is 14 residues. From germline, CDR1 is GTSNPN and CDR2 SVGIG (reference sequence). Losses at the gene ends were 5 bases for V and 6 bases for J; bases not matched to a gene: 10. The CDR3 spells CAWQQGAFVNGYTF. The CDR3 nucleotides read TGTGCCTGGCAACAGGGGGCTTTTGTTAATGGCTACACCTTC.

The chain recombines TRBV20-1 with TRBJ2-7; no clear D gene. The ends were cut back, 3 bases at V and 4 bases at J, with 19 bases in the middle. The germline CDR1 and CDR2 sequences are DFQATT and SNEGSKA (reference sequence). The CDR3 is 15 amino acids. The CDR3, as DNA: TGCAGTGCTAGTAGTGACTCCACGTATGATTACGAGCAGTACTTC. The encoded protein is CSASSDSTYDYEQYF.

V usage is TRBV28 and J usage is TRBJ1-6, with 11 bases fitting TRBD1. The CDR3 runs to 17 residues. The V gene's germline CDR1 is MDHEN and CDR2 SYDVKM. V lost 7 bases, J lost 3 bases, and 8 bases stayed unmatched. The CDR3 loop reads CASTRGQGAYYNSPLHF. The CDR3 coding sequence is TGTGCCAGCACCCGAGGACAGGGGGCCTACTATAATTCACCCCTCCACTTT.

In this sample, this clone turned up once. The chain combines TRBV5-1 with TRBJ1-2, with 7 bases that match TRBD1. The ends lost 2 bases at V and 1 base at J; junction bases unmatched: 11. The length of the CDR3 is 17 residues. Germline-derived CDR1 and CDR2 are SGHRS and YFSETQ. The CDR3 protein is CASSLYGTDELNYGYTF. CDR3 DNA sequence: TGCGCCAGCAGCTTATACGGGACAGATGAACTTAACTATGGCTACACCTTC. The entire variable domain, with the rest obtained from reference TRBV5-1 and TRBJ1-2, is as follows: KAGVTQTPRYLIKTRGQQVTLSCSPISGHRSVSWYQQTPGQGLQFLFEYFSETQRNKGNFPGRFSGRQFSNSRSEMNVSTLELGDSALYLCASSLYGTDELNYGYTFGSGTRLTVV.

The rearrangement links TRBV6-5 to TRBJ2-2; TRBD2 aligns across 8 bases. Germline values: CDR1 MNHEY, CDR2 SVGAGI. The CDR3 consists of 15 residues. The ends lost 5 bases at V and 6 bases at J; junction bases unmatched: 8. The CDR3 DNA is TGTGCCAGCAGTCCCGGGAGGGGCTGGGCCGGGGAGCTGTTTTTT. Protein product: CASSPGRGWAGELFF.

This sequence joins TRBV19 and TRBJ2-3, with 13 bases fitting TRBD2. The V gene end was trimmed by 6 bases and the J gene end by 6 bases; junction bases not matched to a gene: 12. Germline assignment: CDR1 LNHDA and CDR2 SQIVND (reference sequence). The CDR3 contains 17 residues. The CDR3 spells CASRTLTSGRGADTQYF. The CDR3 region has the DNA TGTGCCAGTAGAACCCTAACTAGCGGGAGGGGCGCGGATACGCAGTATTTT.

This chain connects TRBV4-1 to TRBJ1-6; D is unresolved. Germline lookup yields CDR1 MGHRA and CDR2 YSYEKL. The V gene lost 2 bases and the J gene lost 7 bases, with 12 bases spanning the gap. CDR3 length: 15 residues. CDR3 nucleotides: TGCGCCAGCAGCCAAATCCGAATCGGGAATTCACCCCTCCACTTT. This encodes CASSQIRIGNSPLHF.

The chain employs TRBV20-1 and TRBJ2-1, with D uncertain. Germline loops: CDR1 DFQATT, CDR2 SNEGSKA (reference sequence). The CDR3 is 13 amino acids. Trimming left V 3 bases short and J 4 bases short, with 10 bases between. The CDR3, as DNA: TGCAGTGCTAGTCTGACAATATACAATGAGCAGTTCTTC. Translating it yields CSASLTIYNEQFF.